The T cell receptor (beta chain) described here comes from a study of cytomegalovirus exposure and HLA in healthy donors (TCRdb year 2017). Turning to the overall study: An earlier analysis of several hundred of the donors reported about 260 Gb of sequence data and some 110 million unique TCR beta sequences obtained from around 170 million T cells. An early release covering some 640 HLA-typed donors comprised approximately 300 gigabases of sequencing data and 85 million or so unique TCR sequences. Of the approximately 400 genotyped donors, 80% to 90% were placed in the genetic ancestry cluster associated with self-reported Caucasian donors. The aim of the study was to test whether cataloging public T cell receptors could identify signatures of past pathogen exposure. The study used immunosequencing to profile the T cell repertoires of 600 to 850 subjects and linked those repertoires to cytomegalovirus serostatus. Besides the first cohort of 666 subjects, a separate validation cohort made up of 120 different subjects was used. To predict cytomegalovirus infection status, the study combined high-throughput TCR immunosequencing, statistical association of individual TCRs with disease status, and machine learning. A later analysis re-analyzed previously published TCR beta repertoires from hundreds of donors and added high-resolution HLA genotyping to study TCR occurrence patterns. Rather than using new phenotypic data, the later analysis identified candidate immune exposures from TCR beta sequences and from how often those sequences occurred across donors. An earlier analysis of some 500 of the donors used high-throughput TCR beta sequencing to judge whether each TCR beta V gene segment behaved as functional or pseudogenic. Donor age, sex, ethnicity and CMV serostatus were collected together with the repertoire data. A later genetic analysis took genome-wide SNP genotypes for about three fifths of the 666 donors and used that subset as a discovery cohort. All discovery cohort repertoires had been generated on a single sequencing platform. HLA typing covered class I and class II loci at four-digit resolution. The number of typed donors differed by locus: roughly 629-630 for A, B, C, DRB1 and DQB1; some 500 for DQA1; roughly 600 for DPA1; and 450 to 480 for DPB1. Four to six DR-DQ haplotypes were handled as single units for association and clustering because linkage in the cohort was strong. Across 398 genotyped donors of the cohort, an average of roughly 200,000 unique TCR beta nucleotide sequences per donor were sequenced, and roughly 20% of those sequences were non-productive.

Libraries were built with the immunoSEQ multiplex PCR assay. For the multiplex PCR, a mixture combining 60 forward primers for TCR Vbeta segments and 13 reverse primers for TCR Jbeta segments was used. The CDR3 region of rearranged TCR beta genes was amplified from genomic DNA by a multiplex PCR assay. On the Illumina HiSeq System, the amplified TCR beta libraries were sequenced as 87-base-pair reads. For the original study's pipeline: A later analysis counted about 80 million unique TCR beta chains across the 650 to 800 repertoires, and some 11 million of these chains were shared by at least two donors. Raw reads were error-corrected and collapsed into unique sequences with a nearest-neighbor algorithm that merged closely related sequences to remove PCR and sequencing errors. Alignment of CDR3 sequences to IMGT reference sequences was used to assign V, D and J gene segments. Each retained sequence needed at least a six-nucleotide match to both a V gene segment and a J gene segment. Rearrangements were classified as productive when the CDR3 lacked stop codons and remained in frame with V and J, and all other rearrangements were classified as non-productive. Following IMGT convention, CDR3 was defined as the stretch from the second conserved V-encoded cysteine up to the conserved J-encoded phenylalanine. Sequences without an unambiguous match to a single V gene segment were excluded from the earlier analysis of 450 to 650 of the donors. In an earlier analysis of several hundred of the donors, V segments were called functional above 56.7% productive rearrangements and were called segregating when the between-donor standard deviation exceeded 5%. A statistical classification framework was built to diagnose cytomegalovirus status from the catalog of TCR beta chain sequences. A later analysis assigned V and J genes by comparing TCR nucleotide sequences with IMGT/GENE-DB human TR gene sequences. In a later analysis, CDR3 sequences and most-parsimonious VDJ recombination scenarios were assigned using the TCRdist pipeline. In a later analysis, each TCR beta chain was defined by its CDR3 amino acid sequence together with its V-gene family, and reads without a unique V-gene family were excluded. A later analysis removed 550 to 700 highly shared, low-generation-probability nucleotide sequences to deal with suspected cross-contamination and a sequencing artifact. In a later analysis, a clonal expansion index for each public chain was calculated from normalized within-repertoire ranks of inferred template counts. In a later analysis, generation probabilities were computed with a VDJ recombination model fitted to out-of-frame rearrangements, and the resulting probabilities were checked against IGoR. Hypergeometric tests were used in a later analysis to score TCR-TCR, TCR-HLA and TCR-CMV co-occurrence, with a repertoire-size bias correction applied to the TCR pairs. In a later analysis, false discovery rates were estimated by permuting HLA or CMV assignments 20 times. In a later analysis, co-occurring TCRs were grouped with DBSCAN, and TCRdist sequence similarity was added when clustering was performed within HLA-allele-positive subsets. Repertoires with fewer than 30,000 or more than 120,000 public chains were left out of co-occurrence clustering, as were four to six repertoires with anomalous nucleotide sharing. TCRdb limited this immuneACCESS table to in-frame rearrangements with V and J called. A share of clones is missing; checked studies link under half to unresolved V genes, and the rest is unexplained. V and J calls and clone size are given by that table; D and trimming were obtained from the DNA. This sample lists some 160,000 clones; more than 65% were detected once. Under 6.5% of the sample is held by the ten biggest clonotypes.

The cohort was made up of about 670 healthy bone marrow donors. At the time of sampling, all cohort members were nominally healthy, though unrecorded immune exposures were likely present. The donor was CMV seropositive and was included in the group of 289 seropositive cohort members. A peripheral blood sample was provided by each donor, and peripheral blood mononuclear cells were used for TCR beta sequencing. The Qiagen DNeasy Blood Extraction Kit was used to extract genomic DNA from the blood cell samples. Here is what the overall study found, with its caveats: A later genetic analysis reported fewer N-insertions in productive TCRs among donors in an Asian-associated ancestry cluster than the roughly 720-donor mean. A later genetic analysis associated a missense DCLRE1C variant with V-gene and J-gene trimming of TCR beta chains, and an independent cohort replicated the association. Immune exposure information for the cohort was limited to CMV serostatus. Assigning TCR associations to individual alleles was difficult when HLA alleles, especially DR and DQ, strongly co-occurred. Because some donors lacked HLA typing at each locus, the association tests relied only on the typed subset. The classifier was reported to diagnose cytomegalovirus status with high specificity and sensitivity in both the original and validation cohorts. The authors suggested that the approach could potentially be extended to other disease states and immunological phenotypes. The study gave a list of 150 to 200 TCR beta chains associated with cytomegalovirus. Because counts were too low, about 18 rarely observed V segments, including chromosome 9 orphons, were excluded from the earlier analysis of around 590 of the donors. A further reported finding was that TCR beta sequences accurately predicted the HLA-A and HLA-B alleles for most subjects in the first cohort. In a later analysis, the rate of TCR association differed among HLA loci, with DRB1 alleles having the most associated TCRs and HLA-C alleles having the fewest. Some IMGT-functional V segments, including TRBV6-2 and TRBV6-3, could not be distinguished by the 87-base-pair reads and were therefore excluded. Only TCR beta chains were sequenced in this cohort, and the absence of alpha or paired-chain data limited detectable features. According to a later analysis, parvovirus B19, influenza, CMV and Epstein-Barr virus appeared linked to several top co-occurrence clusters. An earlier analysis of approximately 540 of the donors showed that most TCR beta V segments appeared in productive rearrangements either about 87% or about 30% of the time, which broadly matched IMGT annotations. Specific HLA alleles were associated with over 15,000 TCR beta sequences at a false discovery rate of 0.05 in a later analysis. In a later analysis, HLA-associated TCR beta chains were found to be more clonally expanded and to have lower generation probabilities than equally common non-associated chains. A later analysis found that most CMV-associated TCR beta chains appeared HLA-restricted, with HLA associations seemingly driven largely by CMV exposure. The presence/absence analyses assumed that sequencing depth was roughly uniform across donors, and that assumption may not be true. Across donors, most TCR sequences were observed very rarely, whereas some public TCRs were present in many individuals. A group of highly shared sequence variants was considered likely to be a technical artifact of the sequencing pipeline. Correlated functional status among segregating V segments might be attributable to linkage disequilibrium, but an unknown experimental factor could not be ruled out. In vitro tests confirmed that a few of the cytomegalovirus-associated TCR beta chains recognize cytomegalovirus antigens.

Notes on this clone: Its binding antigen is unknown. No much larger clonotype is one base removed from it; base qualities were not supplied.

Including cysteine and phenylalanine, the CDR3 has 13 amino acids. The CDR3 DNA has 39 bases and is translated from base 1. V loses 1 base, J loses 7 bases, and the germline ends lie 7 bases apart. The germline V gene encodes CDR1 LNHNV and CDR2 YYDKDF (reference sequence). The sequenced material came from PBMCs. Here the chain combines TRBV15 and TRBJ2-2, with the D gene not clear enough to name. This TCR was recovered from a man aged 50-59 years in good health and CMV-seropositive. CDR3 reads: CATSRAASGELFF. The DNA reads TGTGCCACCAGCAGAGCCGCTAGCGGGGAGCTGTTTTTT.